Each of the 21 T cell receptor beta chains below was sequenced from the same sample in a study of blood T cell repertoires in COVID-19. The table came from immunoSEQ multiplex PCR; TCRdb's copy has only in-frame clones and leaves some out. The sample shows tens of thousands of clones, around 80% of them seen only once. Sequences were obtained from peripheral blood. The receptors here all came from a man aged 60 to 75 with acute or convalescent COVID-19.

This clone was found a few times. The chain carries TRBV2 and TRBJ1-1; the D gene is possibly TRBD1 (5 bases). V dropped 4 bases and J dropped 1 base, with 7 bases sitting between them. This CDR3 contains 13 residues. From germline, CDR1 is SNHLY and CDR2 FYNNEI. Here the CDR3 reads CASSGDWNTEAFF. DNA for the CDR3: TGTGCCAGCAGTGGGGACTGGAACACTGAAGCTTTCTTT.

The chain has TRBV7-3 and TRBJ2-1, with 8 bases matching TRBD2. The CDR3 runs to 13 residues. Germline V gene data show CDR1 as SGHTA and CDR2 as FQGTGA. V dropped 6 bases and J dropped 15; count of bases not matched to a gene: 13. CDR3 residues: CASRLTSGGLPFF. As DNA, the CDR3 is TGTGCCAGCAGGCTTACTAGCGGAGGGCTTCCGTTCTTC.

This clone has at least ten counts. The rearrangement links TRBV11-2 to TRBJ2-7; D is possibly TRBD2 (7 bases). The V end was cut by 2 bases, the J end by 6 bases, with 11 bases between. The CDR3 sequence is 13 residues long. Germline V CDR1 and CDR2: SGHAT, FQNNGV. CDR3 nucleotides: TGTGCCAGCAGCTTAACGAGGGGGGGCGAGCAGTACTTC. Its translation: CASSLTRGGEQYF.

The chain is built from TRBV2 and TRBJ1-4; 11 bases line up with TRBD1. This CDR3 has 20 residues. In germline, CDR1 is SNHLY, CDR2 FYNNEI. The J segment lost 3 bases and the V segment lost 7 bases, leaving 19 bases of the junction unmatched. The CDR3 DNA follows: TGTGCCAGCACCGGACACGGGGACAGGGGGTTCCAAGGTGCTAATGAAAAACTGTTTTTT. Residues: CASTGHGDRGFQGANEKLFF.

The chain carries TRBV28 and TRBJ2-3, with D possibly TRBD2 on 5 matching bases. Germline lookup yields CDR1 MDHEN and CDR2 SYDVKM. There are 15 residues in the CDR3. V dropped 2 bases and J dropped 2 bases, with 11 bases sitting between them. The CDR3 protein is CASSLRGSITDTQYF. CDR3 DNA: TGTGCCAGCAGTTTACGGGGTTCTATCACAGATACGCAGTATTTT. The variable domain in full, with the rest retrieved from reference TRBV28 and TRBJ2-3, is DVKVTQSSRYLVKRTGEKVFLECVQDMDHENMFWYRQDPGLGLRLIYFSYDVKMKEKGDIPEGYSVSREKKERFSLILESASTNQTSMYLCASSLRGSITDTQYFGPGTRLTVL.

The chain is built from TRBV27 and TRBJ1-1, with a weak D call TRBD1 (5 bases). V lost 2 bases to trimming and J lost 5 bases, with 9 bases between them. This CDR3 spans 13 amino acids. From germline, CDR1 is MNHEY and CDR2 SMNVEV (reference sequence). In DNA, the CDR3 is TGTGCCAGCAGTTTAGCTCAGGGAACTGAAGCTTTCTTT. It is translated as CASSLAQGTEAFF.

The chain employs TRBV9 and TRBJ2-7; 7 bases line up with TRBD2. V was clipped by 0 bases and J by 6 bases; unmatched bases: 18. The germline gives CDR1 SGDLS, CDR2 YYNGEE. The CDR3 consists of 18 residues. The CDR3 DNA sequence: TGTGCCAGCAGCGTAGATGCGGGAGCCGGGACTTACCTCTCCGAGCAGTACTTC. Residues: CASSVDAGAGTYLSEQYF.

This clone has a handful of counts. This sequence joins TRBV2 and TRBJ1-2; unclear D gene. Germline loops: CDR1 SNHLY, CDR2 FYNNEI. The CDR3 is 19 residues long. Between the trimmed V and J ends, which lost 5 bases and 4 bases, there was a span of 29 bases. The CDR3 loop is CASSFFREEEGQDAYGYTF. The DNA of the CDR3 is TGTGCCAGCAGTTTTTTTCGGGAGGAGGAGGGCCAGGACGCCTATGGCTACACCTTC.

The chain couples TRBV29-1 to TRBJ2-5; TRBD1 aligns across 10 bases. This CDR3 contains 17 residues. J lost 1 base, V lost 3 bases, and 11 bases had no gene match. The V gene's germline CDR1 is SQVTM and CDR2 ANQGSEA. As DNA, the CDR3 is TGCAGCGTTGATGTAAGGACAGGGGGATGGCTCCAAGAGACCCAGTACTTC. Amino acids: CSVDVRTGGWLQETQYF.

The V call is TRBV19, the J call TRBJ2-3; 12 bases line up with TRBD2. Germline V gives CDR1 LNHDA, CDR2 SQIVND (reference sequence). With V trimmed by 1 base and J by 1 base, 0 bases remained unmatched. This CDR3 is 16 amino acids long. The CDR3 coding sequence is TGTGCCAGTAGTATAGGACTAGCGGGGGGCACAGATACGCAGTATTTT. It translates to CASSIGLAGGTDTQYF.

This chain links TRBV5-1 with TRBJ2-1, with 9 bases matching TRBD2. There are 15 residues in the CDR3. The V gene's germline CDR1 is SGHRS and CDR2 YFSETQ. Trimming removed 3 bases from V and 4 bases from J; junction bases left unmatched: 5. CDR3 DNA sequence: TGCGCCAGCAGCTCTACTAGCGGGCGGTACAATGAGCAGTTCTTC. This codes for CASSSTSGRYNEQFF.

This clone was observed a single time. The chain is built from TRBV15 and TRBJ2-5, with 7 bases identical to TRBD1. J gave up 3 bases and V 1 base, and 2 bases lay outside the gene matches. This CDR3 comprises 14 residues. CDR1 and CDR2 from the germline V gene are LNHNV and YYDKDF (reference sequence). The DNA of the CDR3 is TGTGCCACCAGCAGAGTGGGGACAGAAGAGACCCAGTACTTC. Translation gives CATSRVGTEETQYF.

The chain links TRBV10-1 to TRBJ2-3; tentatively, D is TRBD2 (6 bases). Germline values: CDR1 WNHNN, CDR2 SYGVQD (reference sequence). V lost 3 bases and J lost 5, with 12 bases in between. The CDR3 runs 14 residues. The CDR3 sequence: CASSDRGSRDTQYF. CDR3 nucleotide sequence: TGCGCCAGCAGTGATCGGGGGAGTCGAGATACGCAGTATTTT.

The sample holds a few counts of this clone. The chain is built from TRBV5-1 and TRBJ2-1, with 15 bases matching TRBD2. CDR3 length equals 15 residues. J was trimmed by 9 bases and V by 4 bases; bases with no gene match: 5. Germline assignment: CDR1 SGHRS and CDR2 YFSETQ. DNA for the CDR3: TGCGCCAGCAGCAGGACTAGCGGGGGGGAAAGTGAGCAGTTCTTC. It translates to CASSRTSGGESEQFF.

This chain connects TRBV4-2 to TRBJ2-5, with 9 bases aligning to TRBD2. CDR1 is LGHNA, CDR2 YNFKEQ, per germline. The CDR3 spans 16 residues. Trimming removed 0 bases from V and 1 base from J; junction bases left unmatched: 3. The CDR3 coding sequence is TGTGCCAGCAGCCAAGATGGAGCGGGGGGCCAAGAGACCCAGTACTTC. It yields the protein CASSQDGAGGQETQYF.

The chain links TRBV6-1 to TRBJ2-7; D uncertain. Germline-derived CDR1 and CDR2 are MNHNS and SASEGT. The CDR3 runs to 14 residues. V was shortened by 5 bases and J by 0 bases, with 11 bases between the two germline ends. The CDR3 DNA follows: TGTGCCAGCAGTCCCGACACAAGCTCCTACGAGCAGTACTTC. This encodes CASSPDTSSYEQYF.

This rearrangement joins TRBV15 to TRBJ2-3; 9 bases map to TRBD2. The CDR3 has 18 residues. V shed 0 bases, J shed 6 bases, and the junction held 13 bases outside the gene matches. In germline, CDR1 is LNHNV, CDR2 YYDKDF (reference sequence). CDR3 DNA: TGTGCCACCAGCAGAGATATTGGGCGGGGGGGCCGAGTCGATACGCAGTATTTT. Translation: CATSRDIGRGGRVDTQYF.

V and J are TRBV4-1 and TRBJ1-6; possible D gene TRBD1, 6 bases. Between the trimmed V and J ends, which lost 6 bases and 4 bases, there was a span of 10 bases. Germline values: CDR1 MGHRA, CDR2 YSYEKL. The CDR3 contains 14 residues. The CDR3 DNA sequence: TGCGCCAGCAGAGGGGGGGCTTATAATTCACCCCTCCACTTT. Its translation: CASRGGAYNSPLHF.

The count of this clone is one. The CDR3 sequence: CASSYSSGGRADTQYF. The CDR3, as DNA: TGTGCCAGCAGTTACTCCTCCGGGGGTCGAGCAGATACGCAGTATTTT. The chain uses TRBV6-2 or TRBV6-3 and TRBJ2-3; TRBD2 might be the D (6 bases). CDR1 MNHEY and CDR2 SVGEGT come from the germline V gene. This CDR3 region has 16 residues. V shed 0 bases and J shed 4 bases, with 14 bases lying between them.

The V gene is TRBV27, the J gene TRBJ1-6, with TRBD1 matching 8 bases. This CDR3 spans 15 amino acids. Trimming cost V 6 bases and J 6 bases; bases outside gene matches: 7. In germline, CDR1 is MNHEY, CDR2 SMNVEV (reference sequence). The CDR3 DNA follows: TGTGCCAGCAGCTTACAGGGGGTGAGTAATTCACCCCTCCACTTT. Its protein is CASSLQGVSNSPLHF.

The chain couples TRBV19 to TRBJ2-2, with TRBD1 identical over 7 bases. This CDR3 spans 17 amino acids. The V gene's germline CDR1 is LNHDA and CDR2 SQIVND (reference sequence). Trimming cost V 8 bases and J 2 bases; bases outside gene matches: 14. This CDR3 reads CASRPWRGGDNTGELFF. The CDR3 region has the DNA TGTGCCAGTCGTCCGTGGAGAGGGGGCGATAACACCGGGGAGCTGTTTTTT.